One T cell receptor (beta chain) is described in this entry. The protocol was immunoSEQ multiplex PCR, while the TCRdb copy is restricted to in-frame clones and leaves out a portion. The sample has a few million clones, 93% seen once. The naive CD8 fraction comprised CD45RO-negative cells positively selected for CCR7 and excluded terminally differentiated effector memory CD45RA+ cells. The sample comes from a study of shared clonotypes between healthy human individuals. Germline V gene data show CDR1 as MNHNS and CDR2 as SASEGT. CDR3 length: 15 amino acids. V was clipped by 2 bases and J by 6 bases, with 16 bases between them.

The chain joins TRBV6-1 to TRBJ1-1; D might be TRBD1 (5 bases). The source is a man between 18 and 29 years old in good health. Some clones in this sample may be carry-over from other donors' samples. Sequences were obtained from naive CD8+ T cells from PBMCs. The CDR3 here is CASSELRVRDAEAFF. The CDR3 coding sequence is TGTGCCAGCAGTGAATTAAGGGTCCGGGACGCTGAAGCTTTCTTT.